This T cell receptor beta chain came from a study of CD8+ T cells in alopecia areata. Study summary: For the treated group, dosing was oral tofacitinib at 5 to 10 mg twice daily.

The CDR3 covers 14 residues. The V end was cut by 8 bases, the J end by 0 bases, with 11 bases between. This sample's treatment: oral pan-JAK inhibitor, 5-10 mg twice daily. Points on this clone: Its antigen is as yet unknown.

Study-level findings and limits: When scalp samples are sequenced, resident alphabeta T cells of normal skin are also captured.

In each case, RNA was isolated and then reverse transcribed into cDNA as the sequencing template. The data were produced by immunoSEQ multiplex PCR, yet TCRdb's version contains in-frame clones alone and is incomplete. The data contain roughly 190,000 clones, about 60% of them seen just once; the ten biggest clones take up approximately 3.4%. This chain links TRBV23-1 with TRBJ1-5, with no clear D. TRBV23-1 is annotated as an ORF whose role is uncertain. Sequencing was performed on CD4+ T cells sorted from blood, taken at week 4, from a patient treated with tofacitinib. The origin of this receptor is a human donor with alopecia areata. Here the CDR3 reads CASQPKYSNQPQHF. CDR3 sequence (DNA): TGCGCCAGCCAACCCAAATATAGCAATCAGCCCCAGCATTTT.